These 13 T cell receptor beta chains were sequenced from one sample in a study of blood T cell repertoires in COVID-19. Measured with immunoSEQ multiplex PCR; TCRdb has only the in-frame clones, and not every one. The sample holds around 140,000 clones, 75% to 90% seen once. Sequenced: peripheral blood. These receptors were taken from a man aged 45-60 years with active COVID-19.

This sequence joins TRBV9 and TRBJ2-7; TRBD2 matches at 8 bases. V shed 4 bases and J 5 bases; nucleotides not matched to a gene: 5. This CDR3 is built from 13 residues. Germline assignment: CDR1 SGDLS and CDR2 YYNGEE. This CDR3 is CASSFRTSHEQYF. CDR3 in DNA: TGTGCCAGCAGCTTCAGGACTAGCCACGAGCAGTACTTC.

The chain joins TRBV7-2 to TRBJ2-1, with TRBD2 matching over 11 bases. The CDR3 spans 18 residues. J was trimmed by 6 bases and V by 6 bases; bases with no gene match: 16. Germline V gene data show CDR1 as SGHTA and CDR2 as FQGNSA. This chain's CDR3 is CASSLLPSLAGGGNEQFF. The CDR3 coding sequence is TGTGCCAGCAGTTTACTCCCTTCTCTAGCGGGGGGTGGCAATGAGCAGTTCTTC. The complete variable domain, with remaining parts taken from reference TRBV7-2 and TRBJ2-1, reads GAGVSQSPSNKVTEKGKDVELRCDPISGHTALYWYRQSLGQGLEFLIYFQGNSAPDKSGLPSDRFSAERTGGSVSTLTIQRTQQEDSAVYLCASSLLPSLAGGGNEQFFGPGTRLTVL.

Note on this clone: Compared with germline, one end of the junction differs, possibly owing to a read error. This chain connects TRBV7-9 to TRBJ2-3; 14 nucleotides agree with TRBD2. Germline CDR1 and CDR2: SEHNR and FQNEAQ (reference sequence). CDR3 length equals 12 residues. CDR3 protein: CASSLGTSGGLF. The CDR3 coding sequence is TGTGCCAGCAGCTTGGGGACTAGCGGGGGCCTCTTT.

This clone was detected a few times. DNA of the CDR3: TGTGCCAGCTCACCGGACAGCTACGAGCAGTACTTC. Translation: CASSPDSYEQYF. The chain combines TRBV18 with TRBJ2-7; weak D call: TRBD1 (6 bases). The germline V gene encodes CDR1 KGHSH and CDR2 LQKENI. The CDR3 runs 12 residues. With 3 bases removed from V and 3 bases from J, the gap between germline ends came to 6 bases.

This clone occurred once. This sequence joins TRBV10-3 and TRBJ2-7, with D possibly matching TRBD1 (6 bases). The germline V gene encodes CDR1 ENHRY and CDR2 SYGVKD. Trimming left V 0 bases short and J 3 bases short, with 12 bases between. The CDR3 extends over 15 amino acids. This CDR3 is CAISESIVGGYEQYF. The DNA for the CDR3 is TGTGCCATCAGTGAGTCGATCGTAGGGGGCTACGAGCAGTACTTC.

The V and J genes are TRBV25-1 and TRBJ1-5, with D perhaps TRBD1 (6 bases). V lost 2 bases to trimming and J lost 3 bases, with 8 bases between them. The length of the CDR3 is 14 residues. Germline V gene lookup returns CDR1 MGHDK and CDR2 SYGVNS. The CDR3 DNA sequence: TGTGCCAGCAGTGAACCGGGACACAATCAGCCCCAGCATTTT. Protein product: CASSEPGHNQPQHF.

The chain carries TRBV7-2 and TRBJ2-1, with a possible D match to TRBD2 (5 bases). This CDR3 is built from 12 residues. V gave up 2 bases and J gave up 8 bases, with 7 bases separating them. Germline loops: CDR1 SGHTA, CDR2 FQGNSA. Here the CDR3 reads CASSLSGYEQFF. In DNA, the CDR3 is TGTGCCAGCAGCTTATCGGGATATGAGCAGTTCTTC.

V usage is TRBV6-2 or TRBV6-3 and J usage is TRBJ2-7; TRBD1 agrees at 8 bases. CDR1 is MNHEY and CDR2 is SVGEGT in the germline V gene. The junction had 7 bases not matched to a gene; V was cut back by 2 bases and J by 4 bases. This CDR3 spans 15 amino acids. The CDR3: CASSYEGQATYEQYF. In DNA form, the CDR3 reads TGTGCCAGCAGTTACGAGGGACAGGCAACATACGAGCAGTACTTC.

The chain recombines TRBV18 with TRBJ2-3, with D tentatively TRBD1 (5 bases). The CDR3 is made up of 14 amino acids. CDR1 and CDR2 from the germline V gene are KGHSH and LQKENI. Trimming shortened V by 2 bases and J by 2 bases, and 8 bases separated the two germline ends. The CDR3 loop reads CASSPGQLTDTQYF. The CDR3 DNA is TGTGCCAGCTCACCAGGACAACTCACAGATACGCAGTATTTT. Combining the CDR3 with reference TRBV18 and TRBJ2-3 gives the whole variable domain NAGVMQNPRHLVRRRGQEARLRCSPMKGHSHVYWYRQLPEEGLKFMVYLQKENIIDESGMPKERFSAEFPKEGPSILRIQQVVRGDSAAYFCASSPGQLTDTQYFGPGTRLTVL.

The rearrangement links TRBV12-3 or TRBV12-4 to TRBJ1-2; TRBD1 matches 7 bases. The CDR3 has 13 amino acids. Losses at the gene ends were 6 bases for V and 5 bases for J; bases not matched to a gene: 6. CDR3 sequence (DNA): TGTGCCAGCAGGGGACAGCATATGTATGGCTACACCTTC. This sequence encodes CASRGQHMYGYTF.

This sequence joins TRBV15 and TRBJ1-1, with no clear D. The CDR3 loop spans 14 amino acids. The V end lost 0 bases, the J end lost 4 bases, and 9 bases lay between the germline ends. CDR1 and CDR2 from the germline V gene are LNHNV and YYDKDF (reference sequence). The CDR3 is CATSRDFESTEAFF. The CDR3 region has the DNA TGTGCCACCAGCAGAGATTTTGAGTCCACTGAAGCTTTCTTT.

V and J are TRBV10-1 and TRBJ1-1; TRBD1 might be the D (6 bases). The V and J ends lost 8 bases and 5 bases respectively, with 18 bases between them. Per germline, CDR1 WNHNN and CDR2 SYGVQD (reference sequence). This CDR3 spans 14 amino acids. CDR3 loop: CASLGGRRGTEAFF. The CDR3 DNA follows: TGCGCCAGCCTCGGGGGGCGAAGGGGAACTGAAGCTTTCTTT.

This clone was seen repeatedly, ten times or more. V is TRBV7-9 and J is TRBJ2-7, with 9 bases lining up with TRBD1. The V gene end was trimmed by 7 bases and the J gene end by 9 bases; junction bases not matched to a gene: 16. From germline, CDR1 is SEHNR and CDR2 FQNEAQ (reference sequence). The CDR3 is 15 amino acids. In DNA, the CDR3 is TGTGCCAGCACCCAGGTCCCGACAGGGGGGGCCGGGCAGTACTTC. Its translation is CASTQVPTGGAGQYF. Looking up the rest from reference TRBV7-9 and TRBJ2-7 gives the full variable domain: DTGVSQNPRHKITKRGQNVTFRCDPISEHNRLYWYRQTLGQGPEFLTYFQNEAQLEKSRLLSDRFSAERPKGSFSTLEIQRTEQGDSAMYLCASTQVPTGGAGQYFGPGTRLTVT.